The 29 T cell receptor beta chains below were found in one sample sequenced in a study of memory CD4+ T cells and cytomegalovirus serostatus. Method: immunoSEQ multiplex PCR; TCRdb's copy keeps in-frame clones and lacks some. The sample has around 99,000 clones, approximately 80% seen once; the top ten hold less than 4.5%. Single viable CD3+CD4+CD8-CD45RO+ cells were sorted as the memory CD4+ T cells. Sequenced material: memory CD4+ T cells from blood. Source of these receptors: an adult in good health and CMV-seropositive.

The chain is built from TRBV6-5 and TRBJ1-4, with D unresolved. CDR1 and CDR2 from the germline V gene are MNHEY and SVGAGI. Trimming removed 2 bases from V and 7 bases from J, with 11 bases in between. The CDR3 contains 14 residues. The CDR3 DNA follows: TGTGCCAGCAGTTACAGGGTGGCGGGTGAAAAACTGTTTTTT. Protein sequence: CASSYRVAGEKLFF.

The V and J genes are TRBV28 and TRBJ1-2, with a weak D call TRBD1 (6 bases). CDR1 MDHEN and CDR2 SYDVKM come from the germline V gene. CDR3 size: 14 residues. The V and J ends lost 7 bases and 5 bases respectively, with 17 bases between them. CDR3 sequence: CASIHRVRDYGYTF. CDR3 sequence (DNA): TGTGCCAGCATACACAGGGTTCGTGATTATGGCTACACCTTC.

This clone was observed a handful of times. V usage is TRBV13 and J usage is TRBJ2-6; D assignment may be TRBD1 or TRBD2 (5 bases each). Germline CDR1 and CDR2: PRHDT and FYEKMQ (reference sequence). Deletions cut 5 bases from V and 2 bases from J, with 13 bases between. The CDR3 contains 16 residues. CDR3 DNA: TGTGCCAGCAGCCGCCCGGGGCTAACTGGGGCCAACGTCCTGACTTTC. Translation: CASSRPGLTGANVLTF.

The gene calls are TRBV6-1 and TRBJ2-7; 7 bases map to TRBD1. This CDR3 region has 12 residues. CDR1 and CDR2 (germline): MNHNS, SASEGT. J was trimmed by 1 base and V by 6 bases; bases with no gene match: 0. The CDR3 nucleotides are TGTGCCAGCAGGACAGGGTCCTACGAGCAGTACTTC. Its translation: CASRTGSYEQYF.

CDR3 nucleotides: TGTGCCAGCAGCGTAGATGAGCTAAAAGGCTACACCTTC. Its protein product is CASSVDELKGYTF. The V gene is TRBV9, the J gene TRBJ1-2; D remains unclear. V dropped 0 bases and J dropped 8 bases, with 11 bases sitting between them. There are 13 residues in the CDR3. Germline loops: CDR1 SGDLS, CDR2 YYNGEE.

The chain is built from TRBV6-1 and TRBJ1-5; the D is unclear. The CDR3 contains 13 residues. CDR1 and CDR2 (germline): MNHNS, SASEGT. Trimming removed 2 bases from V and 4 bases from J, with 6 bases in between. The CDR3 region is CASSELRNQPQHF. The CDR3 nucleotides read TGTGCCAGCAGTGAACTTAGGAATCAGCCCCAGCATTTT.

This clone has just a few counts. The chain links TRBV7-2 to TRBJ1-1; D gene unclear. Trimming took 5 bases from V and 0 from J, leaving 4 bases between them. CDR3 length: 12 amino acids. Per the germline V gene, CDR1 is SGHTA and CDR2 is FQGNSA. DNA of the CDR3: TGTGCCAGCAGCAAATTGAACACTGAAGCTTTCTTT. The encoded protein is CASSKLNTEAFF. Looking up the rest from reference TRBV7-2 and TRBJ1-1 gives the full variable domain: GAGVSQSPSNKVTEKGKDVELRCDPISGHTALYWYRQSLGQGLEFLIYFQGNSAPDKSGLPSDRFSAERTGGSVSTLTIQRTQQEDSAVYLCASSKLNTEAFFGQGTRLTVV.

The chain recombines TRBV9 with TRBJ1-3, with TRBD1 matching 8 bases. After removal of 3 bases from V and 4 bases from J, the junction contained 9 bases not matched to a gene. Germline loops: CDR1 SGDLS, CDR2 YYNGEE. CDR3 length: 16 amino acids. This CDR3 is CASSAGTGLGGNTIYF. In DNA form, the CDR3 reads TGTGCCAGCAGCGCCGGGACAGGTTTGGGAGGAAACACCATATATTTT. Variable domain in full (rest from reference TRBV9 and TRBJ1-3): DSGVTQTPKHLITATGQRVTLRCSPRSGDLSVYWYQQSLDQGLQFLIQYYNGEERAKGNILERFSAQQFPDLHSELNLSSLELGDSALYFCASSAGTGLGGNTIYFGEGSWLTVV.

This clone was seen a handful of times. The rearrangement joins TRBV4-3 to TRBJ2-1, with TRBD2 as a possible D gene (6 bases). The V gene's germline CDR1 is LGHNA and CDR2 YSLEER. The CDR3 consists of 15 residues. V was pared by 4 bases and J by 8 bases, with 18 bases between. The CDR3 nucleotides are TGCGCCAGCAGCCGGGACCTAGGACGGGGGTATGAGCAGTTCTTC. Encoded protein: CASSRDLGRGYEQFF.

The chain uses TRBV6-5 and TRBJ1-4, with D perhaps TRBD1 (5 bases). Germline loops: CDR1 MNHEY, CDR2 SVGAGI. The length of the CDR3 is 16 residues. Deletions cut 0 bases from V and 8 bases from J, with 16 bases between. This chain's CDR3 is CASSYSAGGRDEKLFF. The CDR3 DNA sequence: TGTGCCAGCAGTTACTCGGCTGGAGGGAGGGACGAAAAACTGTTTTTT.

The chain uses TRBV7-8 and TRBJ2-1; the D gene is possibly TRBD2 (6 bases). V was cut by 1 base and J by 7 bases, with 17 bases left in between. The CDR3 runs 16 residues. Germline V gene data show CDR1 as SGHVS and CDR2 as FQNEAQ. This CDR3 is CASSLGAGRGRNEQFF. The CDR3 DNA is TGTGCCAGCAGCTTAGGGGCAGGGCGGGGTCGGAATGAGCAGTTCTTC.

The CDR3 sequence: CASSSPPKTGRETQYF. CDR3 DNA: TGTGCCAGCAGCTCCCCACCAAAGACAGGGAGAGAGACCCAGTACTTC. The chain couples TRBV5-4 to TRBJ2-5, with 7 bases matching TRBD1. This CDR3 spans 16 amino acids. J was trimmed by 4 bases and V by 3 bases; bases with no gene match: 12. Germline V CDR1 and CDR2: SGHNT, YYREEE (reference sequence).

The rearrangement joins TRBV5-1 to TRBJ2-5; D call uncertain. The V end lost 5 bases, the J end lost 0 bases, and 11 bases lay between the germline ends. The CDR3 runs to 14 residues. Germline V gene lookup returns CDR1 SGHRS and CDR2 YFSETQ. The CDR3 region is CASSKARNQETQYF. The CDR3 DNA is TGCGCCAGCAGTAAAGCGCGGAACCAAGAGACCCAGTACTTC.

This clone was observed a single time. V usage is TRBV27 and J usage is TRBJ1-2; D may be TRBD1 (5 bases). Per the germline V gene, CDR1 is MNHEY and CDR2 is SMNVEV (reference sequence). The V gene lost 6 bases and the J gene lost 6 bases, with 20 bases spanning the gap. The CDR3 is 15 amino acids. The CDR3 DNA reads as TGTGCCAGCAGCTCGGGACCGGCAAACCATAATGGCTACACCTTC. Translated: CASSSGPANHNGYTF.

CDR3 DNA sequence: TGTGCCAGTAGTCCCCTTAAGGGGCTCTACAATGAGCAGTTCTTC. This encodes CASSPLKGLYNEQFF. The V and J genes are TRBV19 and TRBJ2-1, with a possible D match to TRBD1 (5 bases). The length of the CDR3 is 15 residues. V lost 5 bases to trimming and J lost 3 bases, with 14 bases between them. The germline CDR1 and CDR2 sequences are LNHDA and SQIVND (reference sequence). The whole variable domain, filled in from reference TRBV19 and TRBJ2-1, reads DGGITQSPKYLFRKEGQNVTLSCEQNLNHDAMYWYRQDPGQGLRLIYYSQIVNDFQKGDIAEGYSVSREKKESFPLTVTSAQKNPTAFYLCASSPLKGLYNEQFFGPGTRLTVL.

The CDR3 sequence: CSVEASGYTDTQYF. The CDR3 DNA sequence: TGCAGCGTTGAAGCAAGCGGATACACAGATACGCAGTATTTT. The chain combines TRBV29-1 with TRBJ2-3; D perhaps matches TRBD2 (5 bases). The V end was cut by 1 base, the J end by 2 bases, with 10 bases between. The CDR3 spans 14 residues. Germline V gene lookup returns CDR1 SQVTM and CDR2 ANQGSEA.

V gene TRBV28 combines with J gene TRBJ1-2; TRBD1 might be the D (5 bases). CDR1 and CDR2 from the germline V gene are MDHEN and SYDVKM. Trimming removed 3 bases at V and 7 bases at J, with 18 bases between. CDR3 length: 15 residues. CDR3 loop: CASSFRTYRIRGYTF. CDR3 nucleotides: TGTGCCAGCAGTTTCCGTACGTACAGGATTCGTGGCTACACCTTC.

The J gene is TRBJ2-7, the V gene TRBV6-1, with a weak D call TRBD1 (6 bases). Trimming shortened V by 4 bases and J by 7 bases, and 20 bases separated the two germline ends. CDR1 is MNHNS, CDR2 SASEGT, per germline. CDR3 length: 15 residues. Here the CDR3 reads CASSARDTWPGEQYF. Written as DNA, the CDR3 is TGTGCCAGCAGTGCCCGGGACACCTGGCCAGGGGAGCAGTACTTC.

The chain carries TRBV6-5 and TRBJ1-1, with D possibly matching TRBD1 (5 bases). The CDR3 extends over 12 amino acids. Germline V gives CDR1 MNHEY, CDR2 SVGAGI. Between the trimmed V and J ends, which lost 5 bases and 6 bases, there was a span of 10 bases. The CDR3 DNA follows: TGTGCCAGCAGTCAAGACAGCCCTGAAGCTTTCTTT. Amino acid sequence: CASSQDSPEAFF.

This clone was found a few times. The V call is TRBV7-9, the J call TRBJ1-1, with unresolved D. Germline V gives CDR1 SEHNR, CDR2 FQNEAQ (reference sequence). V was pared by 4 bases and J by 1 base, with 7 bases between. The CDR3 has 13 residues. The CDR3 region is CASSWGGNTEAFF. CDR3 nucleotides: TGTGCCAGCAGCTGGGGAGGGAACACTGAAGCTTTCTTT.

This sequence joins TRBV9 and TRBJ2-5, with a weak D call TRBD2 (5 bases). The germline V gene encodes CDR1 SGDLS and CDR2 YYNGEE. This CDR3 has 15 amino acids. V was cut by 4 bases and J by 4 bases, with 17 bases left in between. Written as DNA, the CDR3 is TGTGCCAGCAGCCGAACGGGATCCCTAGGAGAGACCCAGTACTTC. It specifies CASSRTGSLGETQYF. The variable domain in full, with the rest retrieved from reference TRBV9 and TRBJ2-5, is DSGVTQTPKHLITATGQRVTLRCSPRSGDLSVYWYQQSLDQGLQFLIQYYNGEERAKGNILERFSAQQFPDLHSELNLSSLELGDSALYFCASSRTGSLGETQYFGPGTRLLVL.

The rearrangement joins TRBV10-1 to TRBJ1-3; 7 nucleotides match TRBD1. This CDR3 has 15 residues. Trimming took 4 bases from V and 0 from J; bases not matched to a gene: 3. Germline V lookup: CDR1 WNHNN, CDR2 SYGVQD (reference sequence). The CDR3 bases are TGCGCCAGCAGTGCCAGGGGGGCCTCTGGAAACACCATATATTTT. Translation gives CASSARGASGNTIYF.

The chain carries TRBV10-1 and TRBJ1-2; D is unresolved. Germline loops: CDR1 WNHNN, CDR2 SYGVQD (reference sequence). The CDR3 totals 12 residues. V gave up 3 bases and J gave up 2 bases, with 4 bases separating them. This CDR3 reads CASSDGNYGYTF. The DNA of the CDR3 is TGCGCCAGCAGTGACGGGAACTATGGCTACACCTTC.

The gene calls are TRBV6-1 and TRBJ2-3, with D maybe TRBD2 (6 bases). This CDR3 spans 15 amino acids. Trimming left V 3 bases short and J 0 bases short, with 10 bases between. Germline values: CDR1 MNHNS, CDR2 SASEGT. CDR3 in amino acids: CASSDSGTSTDTQYF. CDR3 coding DNA: TGTGCCAGCAGTGATAGCGGTACTAGCACAGATACGCAGTATTTT.

This chain links TRBV28 with TRBJ2-2; no clear D. Trimming removed 6 bases from V and 0 bases from J, with 5 bases in between. The CDR3 has 13 amino acids. CDR1 and CDR2 (germline): MDHEN, SYDVKM. In nucleotides, the CDR3 is TGTGCCAGCAGACACACGAACACCGGGGAGCTGTTTTTT. It yields the protein CASRHTNTGELFF.

This chain joins TRBV10-3 and TRBJ2-1; a weak D match, TRBD1 (5 bases). From germline, CDR1 is ENHRY and CDR2 SYGVKD. This CDR3 comprises 16 residues. V shed 5 bases and J shed 0 bases, with 14 bases lying between them. CDR3 loop: CAISPPTDSSYNEQFF. As DNA, the CDR3 is TGTGCCATCAGTCCACCGACTGACAGCTCCTACAATGAGCAGTTCTTC.

A single count supports this clone. This chain uses TRBV9 with TRBJ2-6, with 9 positions matching TRBD1. This CDR3 comprises 19 residues. Germline V gene sequence: CDR1 SGDLS, CDR2 YYNGEE. V trimming: 2 bases; J trimming: 3 bases; junction bases outside the gene matches: 12. CDR3 loop: CASSVGRGTGTSGANVLTF. In DNA form, the CDR3 reads TGTGCCAGCAGCGTGGGGAGAGGGACAGGGACAAGTGGGGCCAACGTCCTGACTTTC.

The genes are TRBV28 and TRBJ2-3, with 7 nucleotides matching TRBD1. The germline V gene has CDR1 MDHEN and CDR2 SYDVKM. The CDR3 length is 16 residues. Unmatched junction bases numbered 9, after V lost 6 bases and J lost 0 bases. CDR3 protein: CASSPGTAKSTDTQYF. The CDR3 DNA sequence: TGTGCCAGCAGCCCCGGGACAGCGAAAAGCACAGATACGCAGTATTTT.

The rearrangement uses TRBV5-1 and TRBJ2-1, with 16 bases aligning to TRBD2. The CDR3 spans 16 residues. The V and J ends lost 3 bases and 8 bases, in that order; junction bases with no gene match: 5. Germline V gene lookup returns CDR1 SGHRS and CDR2 YFSETQ. The CDR3 region has the DNA TGCGCCAGCAGCTCGGGACTAGCGGGAGGGATTGATGAGCAGTTCTTC. Protein sequence: CASSSGLAGGIDEQFF.